This T cell receptor beta chain is drawn from a study of human T cells and chemical hapten exposure. Study information: DPC (0.01%) was patch tested on the upper back and read at 6 days. Diagnoses of alopecia areata, totalis or universalis occurred in mostly female patients.

TCRdb re-analysed the RACE reads in MiXCR, keeping a single row per CDR3 protein. The sample has approximately 57,000 distinct CDR3 sequences; approximately 10% are singletons. Study-wide points: While controls formed fewer of them, expanded TCRs formed significantly more large CDR3 similarity clusters. DPC sensitization did not alter TCRs above 1 in 1000 frequency.

The CDR3 is made up of 14 amino acids. The V and J ends lost 3 bases and 10 bases, in that order; junction bases with no gene match: 10. From germline, CDR1 is KGHSH and CDR2 LQKENI. This clonotype was seen a handful of times. The antigen is not known. Time point noted: pre-sensitization, week 0. Treatment of the sample: therapeutic diphenylcyclopropenone sensitization with weekly scalp DPC. The V call is TRBV18, the J call TRBJ2-7, with 9 bases matching TRBD1. Specimen: whole blood, collected in connection with sensitization to the hapten diphenylcyclopropenone (DPC). The source of this sequence is a man in his forties with alopecia areata. Some clones in this sample may be carry-over from other donors' samples. The CDR3 is CASSPPGQGGTQYF. Written as DNA, the CDR3 is TGTGCCAGCTCACCCCCGGGACAGGGAGGTACCCAGTACTTC.